Below, 30 T cell receptor beta chains from the same sample are listed, as sequenced in a study of glioma-infiltrating T cells. Using RNA template, CDR3s of TCR alpha and beta were amplified with iRepertoire arm-PCR. TCRdb ran MiXCR on the multiplex PCR reads and lists one entry per CDR3 protein. The table has some 190,000 distinct CDR3 sequences, 25% to 35% seen once; the top ten hold 20%. The sample consisted of glioma tissue, nonneoplastic brain tissue, or PBMCs (not recorded which). These receptors were obtained from a human donor with low-grade glioma or glioblastoma, undergoing nonglioma brain surgery, or in good health (not recorded which).

There are many counts of this clonotype. The V and J genes are TRBV12-3 or TRBV12-4 and TRBJ2-7; D gene ambiguous. V was cut by 3 bases and J by 0 bases, with 9 bases left in between. This CDR3 region has 14 residues. DNA of the CDR3: TGTGCCAGCAGTTTTCCCCCGAACTCCTACGAGCAGTACTTC. Residues: CASSFPPNSYEQYF.

The chain has TRBV7-9 and TRBJ2-7; TRBD2 matches 10 bases. V gave up 5 bases and J gave up 3 bases; unmatched junction bases: 4. This CDR3 spans 14 amino acids. Germline CDR1 reads SEHNR; CDR2 reads FQNEAQ (reference sequence). CDR3: CASSALAGDYEQYF. The DNA for the CDR3 is TGTGCCAGCAGCGCCCTAGCGGGAGACTACGAGCAGTACTTC.

This clonotype appeared a few times. The chain is built from TRBV4-1 and TRBJ2-7; D not certain. V lost 1 base, J lost 3 bases, and 10 bases lay in between. This CDR3 has 14 amino acids. The V gene's germline CDR1 is MGHRA and CDR2 YSYEKL. The CDR3 reads CASSQVFSRYEQYF. The CDR3 DNA follows: TGCGCCAGCAGCCAAGTATTTTCTCGCTACGAGCAGTACTTC.

This rearrangement joins TRBV7-2 to TRBJ2-3, with unresolved D. V was shortened by 1 base and J by 11 bases, with 19 bases between the two germline ends. The V gene's germline CDR1 is SGHTA and CDR2 FQGNSA. The CDR3 contains 15 residues. The chain's CDR3 is CASSLDLESWGRQYF. DNA of the CDR3: TGTGCCAGCAGCTTAGACCTAGAGAGCTGGGGTAGGCAGTATTTT.

This chain joins TRBV5-4 and TRBJ2-5; either TRBD1 or TRBD2 may supply D (6 bases each). This CDR3 has 14 amino acids. From germline, CDR1 is SGHNT and CDR2 YYREEE (reference sequence). Trimming removed 5 bases at V and 1 base at J, with 12 bases between. The CDR3 sequence: CASRFSGAQETQYF. The CDR3 DNA sequence: TGTGCCAGCAGATTTTCGGGGGCCCAAGAGACCCAGTACTTC.

This chain joins TRBV12-3 or TRBV12-4 and TRBJ2-5, with a weak D call TRBD1 (6 bases). V was trimmed by 3 bases and J by 5 bases, leaving 13 bases between them. This CDR3 has 14 residues. CDR3 loop: CASSFGGAAETQYF. The CDR3 nucleotides are TGTGCCAGCAGTTTTGGGGGCGCGGCGGAGACCCAGTACTTC.

At least ten counts were recorded for this clonotype. The rearrangement uses TRBV20-1 and TRBJ2-3, with 10 bases aligning to TRBD2. The CDR3 contains 18 residues. CDR1 DFQATT and CDR2 SNEGSKA come from the germline V gene (reference sequence). With V trimmed by 3 bases and J by 2 bases, 14 bases remained unmatched. CDR3 in amino acids: CSARAGLAIIGSTDTQYF. The CDR3 DNA reads as TGCAGTGCTAGGGCGGGACTAGCGATAATTGGTTCCACAGATACGCAGTATTTT.

In this sample, this clonotype turned up many times. This rearrangement joins TRBV27 to TRBJ2-7; weak D call: TRBD1 (5 bases). Germline values: CDR1 MNHEY, CDR2 SMNVEV (reference sequence). V lost 6 bases and J 4 bases, leaving 13 bases between the germline ends. The CDR3 runs to 13 residues. The CDR3: CASSRQSGYEQYF. CDR3 coding DNA: TGTGCCAGCAGCCGACAGTCTGGATACGAGCAGTACTTC.

This clonotype was seen more than once but under ten times. The gene calls are TRBV24-1 and TRBJ2-3; 9 bases are shared with TRBD2. In germline, CDR1 is KGHDR, CDR2 SFDVKD. The length of the CDR3 is 13 residues. V lost 9 bases, J lost 4 bases, and 4 bases stayed unmatched. The CDR3 loop reads CATGGTSPDTQYF. The CDR3 bases are TGTGCCACCGGCGGGACTAGCCCAGATACGCAGTATTTT.

As concerns this clonotype: This may stem from a read error, because a much larger clone lies one nucleotide away. The chain uses TRBV12-3 or TRBV12-4 and TRBJ1-5, with 7 bases that match TRBD1. The CDR3 length is 13 residues. Here the CDR3 DNA reads TGTGCCAGCCTCGGGACAGCAGATCAGCCCCAGAATTTT. Encoded protein: CASLGTADQPQNF.

The genes are TRBV19 and TRBJ2-1; D is perhaps TRBD2 (6 bases). V was clipped by 3 bases and J by 6 bases, with 15 bases between them. The CDR3 covers 15 residues. Germline CDR1 reads LNHDA; CDR2 reads SQIVND (reference sequence). CDR3 amino acids: CASSILTGAGNEQFF. The DNA for the CDR3 is TGTGCCAGTAGTATCTTAACGGGAGCAGGCAATGAGCAGTTCTTC.

This clonotype showed up just a few times. The gene calls are TRBV5-6 and TRBJ2-1; possibly TRBD1 or TRBD2 for D (5 bases each). Germline V gene data show CDR1 as SGHDT and CDR2 as YYEEEE. This CDR3 region has 12 residues. V lost 4 bases to trimming and J lost 16 bases, with 18 bases between them. The CDR3 loop reads CASSQRPGTQFF. For the CDR3, the DNA is TGTGCCAGCAGCCAGCGTCCCGGGACGCAATTCTTC.

Turning to this clonotype: An end of the junction differs from the germline gene, which may be a read error. The rearrangement joins TRBV2 to TRBJ2-5, with 8 bases fitting TRBD1. Germline V gene lookup returns CDR1 SNHLY and CDR2 FYNNEI. The CDR3 has 13 amino acids. CDR3 in amino acids: CASSGQGQETPYF. The CDR3 nucleotides read TGTGCCAGCAGTGGACAGGGGCAAGAGACCCCGTACTTC.

Concerning this clonotype: A much larger clone lies a single base off, so this may be a read error. The chain is built from TRBV4-1 and TRBJ2-1, with 9 bases identical to TRBD2. CDR1 MGHRA and CDR2 YSYEKL come from the germline V gene. The CDR3 is 15 residues long. The CDR3 protein is CASSQEPSGNDEQLF. CDR3 in DNA: TGCGCCAGCAGCCAAGAACCTAGCGGGAACGATGAGCAGCTCTTC.

Worth noting for this clonotype: A much bigger clone sits one base away, suggesting this may be a read error. The gene calls are TRBV18 and TRBJ1-6; the D gene is possibly TRBD1 (6 bases). V lost 8 bases, J lost 8 bases, and 19 bases lay in between. This CDR3 has 15 residues. Germline V gene lookup returns CDR1 KGHSH and CDR2 LQKENI. The CDR3 sequence: CASPQQGTFDSPLHF. The DNA for the CDR3 is TGTGCCAGCCCACAGCAGGGGACCTTTGATTCACCCCTCCACTTT.

This clonotype was picked up a small number of times. The rearrangement uses TRBV7-2 and TRBJ2-7; D tentatively fits TRBD1 or TRBD2 (5 bases each). Trimming took off 2 bases at V and 2 bases at J, with 13 bases between the two ends. The CDR3 length is 15 residues. Germline assignment: CDR1 SGHTA and CDR2 FQGNSA. CDR3 sequence reads: CASSLYSRGTYEQYF. In DNA, the CDR3 is TGTGCCAGCAGCTTATACTCGAGGGGCACCTACGAGCAGTACTTC.

This rearrangement joins TRBV30 to TRBJ1-1; no clear D. With 2 bases removed from V and 3 bases from J, the gap between germline ends came to 16 bases. CDR3 length equals 15 residues. Per germline, CDR1 GTSNPN and CDR2 SVGIG (reference sequence). CDR3 in DNA: TGTGCCTGGAGTCTTCTGCGGGGATGGGACACTGAAGCTTTCTTT. Amino acid sequence: CAWSLLRGWDTEAFF.

The V call is TRBV29-1, the J call TRBJ1-2, with a weak D call TRBD1 (6 bases). This CDR3 has 13 residues. With 1 base removed from V and 7 bases from J, the gap between germline ends came to 13 bases. Germline V gives CDR1 SQVTM, CDR2 ANQGSEA. DNA for the CDR3: TGCAGCGTTGAAGGGGGGGCCTATACTGGCTACACCTTC. It yields the protein CSVEGGAYTGYTF.

This clonotype has at least ten counts. The junction departs from the called germline gene at one end, perhaps through a read error. The chain employs TRBV4-1 and TRBJ2-5, with TRBD2 as a possible D gene (5 bases). CDR1 is MGHRA, CDR2 YSYEKL, per germline. The CDR3 loop spans 15 amino acids. CDR3 residues: CASSQVDLGLTPSSF. The CDR3 DNA sequence: TGCGCCAGCAGCCAAGTGGACCTCGGACTCACCCCATCATCCTTC.

Concerning this clonotype itself: Mismatch with germline at one junction end may stem from a read error. The chain joins TRBV30 to TRBJ1-1; D is unresolved. Germline CDR1 GTSNPN, CDR2 SVGIG (reference sequence). The CDR3 is made up of 12 amino acids. The CDR3 sequence is CACAPKGTVAFF. The CDR3 DNA follows: TGTGCCTGCGCACCGAAGGGAACTGTAGCTTTCTTT.

Concerning this clonotype: One end of the junction is discordant with germline, which a read error may explain. The V gene is TRBV7-2, the J gene TRBJ2-1; 10 nucleotides match TRBD2. CDR1 is SGHTA, CDR2 FQGNSA, per germline. This CDR3 is 16 amino acids long. The CDR3 region is CASSQDLAGGMIKQFF. The CDR3 DNA sequence: TGCGCCAGCAGCCAAGATTTAGCGGGGGGAATGATTAAGCAGTTCTTC.

This clonotype came up many times. This CDR3 is CSALGRSGEETQYF. The CDR3 coding sequence is TGCAGTGCACTAGGGAGGTCGGGGGAAGAGACCCAGTACTTC. J is TRBJ2-5 and V is TRBV20-1, with a tentative D call TRBD2 (6 bases). The CDR3 sequence is 14 residues long. The V gene's germline CDR1 is DFQATT and CDR2 SNEGSKA (reference sequence). Trimming removed 6 bases from V and 3 bases from J, with 17 bases in between.

The chain links TRBV11-2 to TRBJ2-3, with D perhaps TRBD2 (5 bases). The V gene's germline CDR1 is SGHAT and CDR2 FQNNGV. The CDR3 contains 15 residues. The ends were cut back, 11 bases at V and 2 bases at J, with 20 bases in the middle. CDR3 sequence: CAWAGLATNTDTQYF. CDR3 coding DNA: TGTGCCTGGGCGGGTTTAGCAACAAACACAGATACGCAGTATTTT.

This clonotype was seen once. This may arise from a read error, as a much more abundant clone is one base away. This chain connects TRBV29-1 to TRBJ1-1, with D possibly being TRBD1 (6 bases). The germline CDR1 and CDR2 sequences are SQVTM and ANQGSEA. This CDR3 region has 13 residues. The CDR3, as DNA: TGCAGCGGGTCCCAGGGGTCAAGAGGGGAAGATTTCTTT. Translating gives CSGSQGSRGEDFF.

This clonotype occurred many times. V is TRBV5-5 and J is TRBJ2-1; D is unclear. Germline lookup yields CDR1 SGHKS and CDR2 YYEKEE (reference sequence). With 2 bases removed from V and 9 bases from J, the gap between germline ends came to 15 bases. CDR3 length: 14 residues. CDR3 loop: CASSFATEYGEQFF. The CDR3 bases are TGTGCCAGCAGCTTCGCGACTGAGTATGGTGAGCAGTTCTTC.

In its sample, this clonotype was seen many times. The chain has TRBV28 and TRBJ1-5; a possible D gene is TRBD1 (6 bases). Germline lookup yields CDR1 MDHEN and CDR2 SYDVKM. The ends were cut back, 4 bases at V and 5 bases at J, with 12 bases in the middle. The CDR3 runs 14 residues. The CDR3 sequence: CASSSTQGYQPQHF. CDR3 nucleotides: TGTGCCAGCAGTTCGACACAGGGTTATCAGCCCCAGCATTTT. The full variable domain, with the rest looked up from reference TRBV28 and TRBJ1-5, is DVKVTQSSRYLVKRTGEKVFLECVQDMDHENMFWYRQDPGLGLRLIYFSYDVKMKEKGDIPEGYSVSREKKERFSLILESASTNQTSMYLCASSSTQGYQPQHFGDGTRLSIL.

Concerning this clonotype: A much bigger clone sits one base away, suggesting this may be a read error. The V gene is TRBV7-2, the J gene TRBJ2-1; TRBD2 matches at 8 bases. The CDR3 runs 15 residues. Germline V gene lookup returns CDR1 SGHTA and CDR2 FQGNSA. Losses at the gene ends were 4 bases for V and 8 bases for J; bases not matched to a gene: 10. DNA for the CDR3: TGTGCCAGCAGCTGGGGACTAGAGGGAGGTTATGAGCAGTTCTTC. It translates to CASSWGLEGGYEQFF.

This clonotype has ten or more counts. The chain carries TRBV7-2 and TRBJ1-3, with a weak D call TRBD1 (5 bases). Germline V gene data show CDR1 as SGHTA and CDR2 as FQGNSA. This CDR3 has 14 residues. V was trimmed by 5 bases and J by 3 bases, leaving 11 bases between them. This CDR3 is CASSPTEFGNTIYF. The DNA for the CDR3 is TGTGCCAGCAGCCCGACAGAATTTGGAAACACCATATATTTT.

A remark on this clonotype: One end of the junction varies from germline; a read error may be responsible. V gene TRBV7-2 combines with J gene TRBJ1-1; D remains unclear. The CDR3 sequence is 13 residues long. CDR1 and CDR2 from the germline V gene are SGHTA and FQGNSA. CDR3 bases: TGTGCCAGCACCCCAGGAATGAACACTGAAGCTCTCTTT. Encoded protein: CASTPGMNTEALF. Drawing the rest from reference TRBV7-2 and TRBJ1-1, the complete variable domain is GAGVSQSPSNKVTEKGKDVELRCDPISGHTALYWYRQSLGQGLEFLIYFQGNSAPDKSGLPSDRFSAERTGGSVSTLTIQRTQQEDSAVYLCASTPGMNTEALFGQGTRLTVV.

With respect to this clonotype: Mismatch with germline at one junction end may stem from a read error. The V and J genes are TRBV6-5 and TRBJ2-7, with D perhaps TRBD1 or TRBD2 (5 bases each). The CDR3 is 14 amino acids. Germline V gene data show CDR1 as MNHEY and CDR2 as SVGAGI. The CDR3 nucleotides are TGTGCCAGCAGCCAGGACTGGGGCCTCTACGGGCAGTACTTC. Translation: CASSQDWGLYGQYF.